This paragraph reports one T cell receptor beta chain. Its specificity is unknown. This sample was included in a study of cytomegalovirus exposure and HLA in healthy donors. Study information: The roughly 670 first-cohort repertoires shared a platform with the 120 validation repertoires, as reported in a later analysis.

This CDR3 has 17 residues. V dropped 3 bases and J dropped 3 bases, with 22 bases sitting between them. CDR1 is GTSNPN, CDR2 SVGIG, per germline (reference sequence). General study findings and limits: TCR sequences were mostly rare, though some public TCRs occurred in many donors. As was reported, the classifier diagnosed cytomegalovirus status with high specificity and sensitivity.

The repertoire was sequenced with immunoSEQ multiplex PCR; TCRdb's copy has only in-frame clones and lacks some. The profile shows 230,000 or so clones, around 88% of them singletons. The chain has TRBV30 and TRBJ2-3; TRBD1 might be the D (6 bases). The sequenced material came from PBMCs. This TCR came from a woman between 18 and 30 years old in good health and CMV-seronegative. The CDR3 sequence is CAWSKRPRGLRTDTQYF. The CDR3, as DNA: TGTGCCTGGAGCAAACGCCCCAGGGGCTTGAGGACAGATACGCAGTATTTT. Based on the CDR3 plus reference TRBV30 and TRBJ2-3, the full variable domain is SQTIHQWPATLVQPVGSPLSLECTVEGTSNPNLYWYRQAAGRGLQLLFYSVGIGQISSEVPQNLSASRPQDRQFILSSKKLLLSDSGFYLCAWSKRPRGLRTDTQYFGPGTRLTVL.